A selection of T cell receptor beta chains follows, all from one sample in a study of Ad26.COV2.S vaccination and SARS-CoV-2 variants. The protocol was immunoSEQ multiplex PCR, while the TCRdb copy is restricted to in-frame clones and leaves out a portion. The sample includes about 460,000 clones, 80% to 90% of them seen just once. The material sequenced was peripheral blood, taken in a trial of Ad26.COV2.S vaccine versus placebo. The receptors derive from a person aged 18 to 65 who received the Ad26.COV2.S COVID-19 vaccine or a placebo. CDR3s include the opening cysteine and the closing phenylalanine or tryptophan. A D gene is named only where the DNA matches it firmly. Clone size, where shown, is once, few, many, or a class for clones that have expanded.

size,J,D,V,DNA,CDR3
NA,TRBJ2-7,TRBD1,TRBV29-1,TGCAGCGTTAGGGGGCAGGCCTCCTACGAGCAGTACTTC,CSVRGQASYEQYF
NA,TRBJ1-6,NA,TRBV2,TGTGCCAGCAGTGATCCCCGAGGATTGATGGATTCACCCCTCCACTTT,CASSDPRGLMDSPLHF
once,TRBJ1-2,NA,TRBV11-2,TGTGCCAGCAGCTCCCGGACTCTTGCTAACTATGGCTACACCTTC,CASSSRTLANYGYTF
NA,TRBJ1-6,NA,TRBV18,TGTGCCAGCTCACCTCTGCCAATGGGATCGAATTCACCCCTCCACTTT,CASSPLPMGSNSPLHF
few,TRBJ2-1,NA,TRBV13,TGTGCCAGCAGCTTTCCTATCGGAACTAACAATGAGCAGTTCTTC,CASSFPIGTNNEQFF
few,TRBJ2-7,NA,TRBV5-4,TGTGCCAGCAGCCCAGCAAAGAGCTCCTACGAGCAGTACTTC,CASSPAKSSYEQYF
NA,TRBJ2-7,TRBD2,TRBV28,TGTGCCAGCAGTTTCCGTATGGAGTGGTGGGAGGGTGCCTACGAGCAGTACTTC,CASSFRMEWWEGAYEQYF
NA,TRBJ1-5,NA,TRBV11-3,TGTGCCAGCAGCTTAGGGGGCGATGAGCCCCAGCATTTT,CASSLGGDEPQHF
NA,TRBJ2-3,TRBD2,TRBV10-3,TGTGCCATCAGGTCAAGCGGGAGGGCCACAGATACGCAGTATTTT,CAIRSSGRATDTQYF
NA,TRBJ2-1,NA,TRBV19,TGTGCCAGTTCCACACAGACCCCAAATTACAATGAGCAGTTCTTC,CASSTQTPNYNEQFF
NA,TRBJ2-3,TRBD2,TRBV7-2,TGTGCCAGCAGCTTCGTAGCGGGGGGGCCGGTGTCGGATACGCAGTATTTT,CASSFVAGGPVSDTQYF
NA,TRBJ1-1,NA,TRBV27,TGTGCCAGCAGTTTACGAGCGGGAAACACTGAAGCTTTCTTT,CASSLRAGNTEAFF
NA,TRBJ2-3,TRBD1,TRBV2,TGTGCCAGCAGCCTAACCGGGACAGGGGGTAATACGCAGTATTTT,CASSLTGTGGNTQYF
NA,TRBJ1-1,NA,TRBV7-9,TGTGCCAGCAGCTTAATGGGGGCTGAAGCTTTCTTT,CASSLMGAEAFF
NA,TRBJ1-5,TRBD1,TRBV30,TGTGCCTGGAGTGGCCGGGACAGGGCGTTCGGGAGCAATCAGCCCCAGCATTTT,CAWSGRDRAFGSNQPQHF
NA,TRBJ2-5,NA,TRBV6-2/TRBV6-3,TGTGCCAGCAGCCTTAGGGGGTTTTGGGAGACCCAGTACTTC,CASSLRGFWETQYF
NA,TRBJ1-2,NA,TRBV18,TGTGCCAGCTCATACGGCCCGGGCAGCAACTATGGCTACACCTTC,CASSYGPGSNYGYTF
NA,TRBJ2-5,NA,TRBV21-1,TGTGCCAGCGGGCCCCTAAAGACCCAGTACTTC,CASGPLKTQYF
NA,TRBJ1-5,NA,TRBV6-5,TGTGCCAGCAGCGTACATCGGGGTGGCAATCAGCCCCAGCATTTT,CASSVHRGGNQPQHF
few,TRBJ1-4,NA,TRBV15,TGTGCCACCAGCAGAGTATCCCGGAGTAATGAAAAACTGTTTTTT,CATSRVSRSNEKLFF
NA,TRBJ2-1,NA,TRBV19,TGTGCCAGTCGTAGGCGGGACAATGAGCAGTTCTTC,CASRRRDNEQFF
NA,TRBJ2-5,NA,TRBV11-2,TGTGCCAGCAGCCCGGGGGCGACACGCCAAGAGACCCAGTACTTC,CASSPGATRQETQYF
NA,TRBJ2-7,NA,TRBV30,TGTGCCTGGAGTGGACAGCGGAGGAGCTCCTACGAGCAGTACTTC,CAWSGQRRSSYEQYF
NA,TRBJ1-1,TRBD1,TRBV27,TGTGCCAGCAGTTTGACAGGGGGCGTCACTGAAGCTTTCTTT,CASSLTGGVTEAFF
NA,TRBJ2-5,NA,TRBV12-3/TRBV12-4,TGTGCCAGCTCTTCCGGCGGAGAGACCCAGTACTTC,CASSSGGETQYF
NA,TRBJ1-2,TRBD1,TRBV29-1,TGCAGCTCCATATTAACGGGGACAGGGGCGGATGGCTACACCTTC,CSSILTGTGADGYTF
NA,TRBJ1-5,NA,TRBV27,TGTGCCAGCAGTCCCGGACCTGCCCCGAATCAGCCCCAGCATTTT,CASSPGPAPNQPQHF
NA,TRBJ2-5,NA,TRBV3-1/TRBV3-2,TGTGCCAGCAGCCACCAGTTAGAGACCCAGTACTTC,CASSHQLETQYF
NA,TRBJ2-2,NA,TRBV9,TGTGCCAGCAGCGTAGTAGGGGTCACCGGGGAGCTGTTTTTT,CASSVVGVTGELFF
few,TRBJ1-5,NA,TRBV18,TGTGCCAGCTCACCGTATAGCAATCAGCCCCAGCATTTT,CASSPYSNQPQHF
NA,TRBJ2-7,NA,TRBV5-1,TGCGCCAGCAGCTTGGCTCCGGGCCGCGGGGCGGACGAGCAGTACTTC,CASSLAPGRGADEQYF
NA,TRBJ2-7,NA,TRBV19,TGTGCCAGTAGTTCCTCAAGCGTAAGCTCCTACGAGCAGTACTTC,CASSSSSVSSYEQYF
once,TRBJ1-4,NA,TRBV30,TGTGCCTGGAGTGAGCTAGGAACTTCAACTAATGAAAAACTGTTTTTT,CAWSELGTSTNEKLFF
NA,TRBJ2-7,TRBD2,TRBV7-6,TGTGCCAGCAGCTCCGGGACTAGCGGGGGTTACGAGCAGTACTTC,CASSSGTSGGYEQYF
NA,TRBJ2-2,TRBD1,TRBV5-4,TGTGCCAGCCACTCATTGGGACAGGGGAACACCGGGGAGCTGTTTTTT,CASHSLGQGNTGELFF
NA,TRBJ2-1,TRBD2,TRBV5-1,TGCGCCAGCAGCCTGGAGGGACTAGGATACAATGAGCAGTTCTTC,CASSLEGLGYNEQFF
NA,TRBJ1-6,NA,TRBV10-2,TGCGCCAGCAGTGAGAGCCCGAGCTCCTATAATTCACCCCTCCACTTT,CASSESPSSYNSPLHF
once,TRBJ2-7,TRBD1,TRBV11-2,TGTGCCAGCAGCTTGGACAGGGGGCCCTACGAGCAGTACTTC,CASSLDRGPYEQYF
NA,TRBJ2-5,NA,TRBV25-1,TGTGCCAGCAGTTCTCCCTGGGAGACCCAGTACTTC,CASSSPWETQYF
NA,TRBJ1-1,TRBD1,TRBV28,TGTGCCAGCAAAAACACAGGGGGACGCACTGAAGCTTTCTTT,CASKNTGGRTEAFF
once,TRBJ2-5,TRBD2,TRBV27,TGTGCCAGCAGTTTATCGGGACTAGCGGGAGTTCGAGAGACCCAGTACTTC,CASSLSGLAGVRETQYF
NA,TRBJ2-5,NA,TRBV15,TGTGCCACCAGCAGAACCTTAGAGCGCGAGACCCAGTACTTC,CATSRTLERETQYF
NA,TRBJ1-2,NA,TRBV30,TGTGCCTGGAGTGACAGGGTGGGCTACACCTTC,CAWSDRVGYTF
NA,TRBJ2-1,NA,TRBV7-8,TGTGCCAGCAGCTTCGGGGGGCATGAGCAGTTCTTC,CASSFGGHEQFF
NA,TRBJ1-6,NA,TRBV28,TGTGCCAGCAGCCCGACGTATAATCGGAATAATTCACCCCTCCACTTT,CASSPTYNRNNSPLHF
NA,TRBJ2-3,TRBD1,TRBV9,TGTGCCAGCAGCCCCATCACAGGGGGCATCGGCACAGATACGCAGTATTTT,CASSPITGGIGTDTQYF
NA,TRBJ2-7,NA,TRBV2,TGTGCCAGCAGTGATATAAGCCCCCCGATAGGGCAGTACTTC,CASSDISPPIGQYF
NA,TRBJ2-3,NA,TRBV28,TGTGCCAGCAGTTTTGGTCTAGTTTTCACAGATACGCAGTATTTT,CASSFGLVFTDTQYF
once,TRBJ2-3,NA,TRBV13,TGTGCCAGCAGCTTCACAGATACGCAGTATTTT,CASSFTDTQYF
NA,TRBJ2-1,NA,TRBV12-3/TRBV12-4,TGTGCCAGCAGGGTACAGGTCGAGAATGAGCAGTTCTTC,CASRVQVENEQFF
once,TRBJ1-2,NA,TRBV4-2,TGTGCCAGCAGCCAAGATGAGAAGGTTTTGGGGAATGGCTACACCTTC,CASSQDEKVLGNGYTF
NA,TRBJ1-2,NA,TRBV3-1/TRBV3-2,TGTGCCAGCAGCCCCTTACTACAGGGCCCTTCGTCGTCGGACTATGGCTACACCTTC,CASSPLLQGPSSSDYGYTF
once,TRBJ1-2,NA,TRBV15,TGTGCCACTAGGATCCCTGGCTACACCTTC,CATRIPGYTF
NA,TRBJ1-5,NA,TRBV28,TGTGCCAGCAGTTTGACGGTACCTAGGCGGCCCCAGCATTTT,CASSLTVPRRPQHF
NA,TRBJ2-1,NA,TRBV18,TGTGCCAGCTCACCAGTTAATGGAGGCAACAATGAGCAGTTCTTC,CASSPVNGGNNEQFF